Presented here are 30 T cell receptor beta chains from one specimen sequenced in a study of blood T cell repertoires in COVID-19. Using immunoSEQ multiplex PCR, the repertoire was profiled, and TCRdb retains in-frame clones only, with some absent. This sample has 75,000 to 90,000 clones, with around four fifths found just once. Input material: peripheral blood. These receptors all come from a man older than 75 with active or convalescent COVID-19.

The V gene is TRBV11-2, the J gene TRBJ2-1; D unresolved. Germline V gene lookup returns CDR1 SGHAT and CDR2 FQNNGV. V lost 1 base and J lost 6, with 10 bases in between. This CDR3 region has 14 residues. The CDR3 loop reads CASSLGGRINEQFF. CDR3 nucleotide sequence: TGTGCCAGCAGCTTAGGTGGCAGAATCAATGAGCAGTTCTTC.

This chain joins TRBV3-1 (or the pseudogene TRBV3-2) and TRBJ2-5; D is perhaps TRBD2 (5 bases). The V gene lost 10 bases and the J gene lost 5 bases, with 23 bases spanning the gap. CDR1 is LGHDT, CDR2 YNNKEL, per germline (reference sequence). This CDR3 contains 15 residues. The CDR3 here is CATRPGGPPEETQYF. The CDR3 coding sequence is TGTGCCACCCGACCCGGAGGACCCCCCGAGGAGACCCAGTACTTC.

The chain has TRBV5-4 and TRBJ1-1; D ambiguous. CDR3 length: 11 residues. The germline V and J ends were trimmed by 0 bases and 8 bases, with 5 bases remaining between them. Germline V gives CDR1 SGHNT, CDR2 YYREEE (reference sequence). CDR3 nucleotide sequence: TGTGCCAGCAGCTTGGGGCCGGAAGCTTTCTTT. Amino acid sequence: CASSLGPEAFF.

This sequence joins TRBV18 and TRBJ1-6; D remains ambiguous. The CDR3 totals 14 residues. CDR1 KGHSH and CDR2 LQKENI come from the germline V gene. The ends were cut back, 3 bases at V and 8 bases at J, with 11 bases in the middle. CDR3 bases: TGTGCCAGCTCACCGGACCACGGGGATTCACCCCTCCACTTT. As protein: CASSPDHGDSPLHF.

The CDR3 DNA reads as TGTGCCACCGCGACAGGGGGCTCTGGAAACACCATATATTTT. This translates into CATATGGSGNTIYF. The chain has TRBV6-6 and TRBJ1-3; the match to TRBD1 covers 9 bases. The CDR3 loop spans 14 amino acids. The V and J ends lost 10 bases and 0 bases, in that order; junction bases with no gene match: 4. Germline CDR1 is MNHNY and CDR2 is SVGAGI (reference sequence).

The CDR3 reads CASSLRTGGEGTQYF. The CDR3 nucleotides read TGTGCCAGCAGCTTGCGGACAGGCGGAGAGGGTACGCAGTATTTT. This chain joins TRBV7-3 and TRBJ2-3; 7 positions agree with TRBD1. Germline CDR1 SGHTA, CDR2 FQGTGA. Unmatched junction bases numbered 11, after V lost 3 bases and J lost 8 bases. CDR3 length: 15 residues.

The V gene is TRBV2, the J gene TRBJ1-5; the D gene is possibly TRBD1 (6 bases). V gave up 6 bases and J gave up 2 bases, with 14 bases separating them. Germline values: CDR1 SNHLY, CDR2 FYNNEI. The CDR3 loop spans 15 amino acids. The CDR3 loop is CASRPTGLGNQPQHF. CDR3 DNA sequence: TGTGCCAGCAGACCAACAGGGTTGGGCAATCAGCCCCAGCATTTT.

This clone appeared a few times. The J gene is TRBJ2-3, the V gene TRBV24-1, with D possibly TRBD2 on 6 matching bases. There are 14 residues in the CDR3. Germline CDR1 is KGHDR and CDR2 is SFDVKD. V was cut by 10 bases and J by 1 base, with 14 bases left in between. This CDR3 is CATGGSGRTDTQYF. CDR3 bases: TGTGCCACGGGGGGTAGCGGACGCACAGATACGCAGTATTTT.

The V and J genes are TRBV18 and TRBJ2-1; 12 bases agree with TRBD2. J gave up 6 bases and V 3 bases, and 6 bases lay outside the gene matches. This CDR3 comprises 16 residues. CDR1 KGHSH and CDR2 LQKENI come from the germline V gene. The CDR3 sequence is CASSPLGLAGTNEQFF. The DNA of the CDR3 is TGTGCCAGCTCACCGCTAGGACTAGCGGGAACCAATGAGCAGTTCTTC. The whole variable domain, filled in from reference TRBV18 and TRBJ2-1, reads NAGVMQNPRHLVRRRGQEARLRCSPMKGHSHVYWYRQLPEEGLKFMVYLQKENIIDESGMPKERFSAEFPKEGPSILRIQQVVRGDSAAYFCASSPLGLAGTNEQFFGPGTRLTVL.

The chain couples TRBV30 to TRBJ1-1; TRBD1 might be the D (6 bases). V lost 2 bases, J lost 3 bases, and 13 bases lay in between. This CDR3 comprises 14 residues. Germline V gene lookup returns CDR1 GTSNPN and CDR2 SVGIG (reference sequence). CDR3 in DNA: TGTGCCTGGAGTAAGACAGGAATACACACTGAAGCTTTCTTT. This translates into CAWSKTGIHTEAFF.

V usage is TRBV11-3 and J usage is TRBJ2-4; 11 bases agree with TRBD2. After removal of 1 base from V and 8 bases from J, the junction contained 10 bases not matched to a gene. CDR1 is SGHNT, CDR2 YENEEA, per germline. CDR3 length: 17 amino acids. This CDR3 reads CASSLGVAGGGMDIQYF. The CDR3 DNA is TGTGCCAGCAGCTTAGGGGTAGCGGGAGGGGGCATGGACATTCAGTACTTC.

The J gene is TRBJ1-1, the V gene TRBV12-3 or TRBV12-4, with no clear D. Deletions cut 7 bases from V and 4 bases from J, with 10 bases between. The CDR3 has 12 amino acids. The CDR3 protein is CASTLQSTEAFF. The CDR3 DNA is TGTGCCAGCACCCTACAGAGCACTGAAGCTTTCTTT.

This clone was observed once. V gene TRBV7-9 combines with J gene TRBJ1-1; 7 bases map to TRBD1. CDR1 SEHNR and CDR2 FQNEAQ come from the germline V gene (reference sequence). There are 13 residues in the CDR3. After removal of 6 bases from V and 1 base from J, the junction contained 2 bases not matched to a gene. The CDR3 loop reads CASSWDRNTEAFF. The CDR3 DNA sequence: TGTGCCAGCAGTTGGGACAGGAACACTGAAGCTTTCTTT.

The chain joins TRBV7-2 to TRBJ1-2; 9 bases are a match to TRBD1. Germline loops: CDR1 SGHTA, CDR2 FQGNSA. This CDR3 region has 14 residues. The V segment lost 7 bases and the J segment 4 bases; nucleotides outside the gene matches: 7. CDR3 nucleotide sequence: TGTGCCAGCACCCGGACAGGGGCGAGCTATGGCTACACCTTC. Translated, it gives CASTRTGASYGYTF.

The chain couples TRBV3-1 (or the pseudogene TRBV3-2) to TRBJ2-3; no clear D gene. V lost 3 bases to trimming and J lost 6 bases, with 4 bases between them. This CDR3 has 11 amino acids. Germline lookup yields CDR1 LGHDT and CDR2 YNNKEL (reference sequence). The CDR3 nucleotides read TGTGCCAGCAGCCACAGGGATACGCAGTATTTT. Its protein is CASSHRDTQYF.

This rearrangement joins TRBV28 to TRBJ1-2; 7 nucleotides line up with TRBD1. Germline CDR1 reads MDHEN; CDR2 reads SYDVKM. The CDR3 consists of 15 residues. V gave up 5 bases and J gave up 8 bases; unmatched junction bases: 14. This CDR3 reads CASSPMTGNPGGYTF. CDR3 sequence (DNA): TGTGCCAGCAGTCCCATGACAGGGAACCCCGGGGGCTACACCTTC.

In its sample, this clone was seen a few times. The gene calls are TRBV2 and TRBJ2-7; D ambiguous. Germline V gene sequence: CDR1 SNHLY, CDR2 FYNNEI. Trimming left V 0 bases short and J 0 bases short, with 12 bases between. This CDR3 has 16 amino acids. The chain's CDR3 is CASSEAVIRSSYEQYV. DNA for the CDR3: TGTGCCAGCAGTGAAGCGGTTATACGGAGCTCCTACGAGCAGTACGTC.

The chain recombines TRBV24-1 with TRBJ2-1, with TRBD2 matching 8 bases. This CDR3 spans 15 amino acids. In germline, CDR1 is KGHDR, CDR2 SFDVKD. V dropped 6 bases and J dropped 7; count of bases not matched to a gene: 10. This CDR3 is CATSRTGGPGNEQFF. DNA for the CDR3: TGTGCCACCAGTAGGACGGGGGGGCCTGGGAATGAGCAGTTCTTC.

This chain joins TRBV18 and TRBJ2-7; 8 bases match TRBD2. The CDR3 sequence is 14 residues long. CDR1 is KGHSH, CDR2 LQKENI, per germline. V lost 3 bases to trimming and J lost 7 bases; unmatched junction nucleotides: 8. The CDR3 region is CASSPRGRLGEQYV. CDR3 nucleotides: TGTGCCAGCTCACCGCGCGGGAGGCTGGGGGAGCAGTACGTC.

This chain links TRBV27 with TRBJ1-2, with 8 bases that match TRBD1. There are 11 residues in the CDR3. In germline, CDR1 is MNHEY, CDR2 SMNVEV (reference sequence). Trimming cost V 10 bases and J 4 bases; bases outside gene matches: 2. The CDR3 spells CATGTGYGYTF. CDR3 DNA: TGTGCCACCGGGACAGGCTATGGCTACACCTTC.

This chain uses TRBV4-1 with TRBJ2-7; D perhaps matches TRBD1 (7 bases). From germline, CDR1 is MGHRA and CDR2 YSYEKL. There are 20 residues in the CDR3. Trimming cost V 2 bases and J 10 bases, with 36 bases left between them. CDR3 amino acids: CASSQKEGPRRDRTRVGQYV. The CDR3 DNA sequence: TGCGCCAGCAGCCAAAAGGAAGGTCCGAGGAGGGACAGAACCCGAGTCGGACAGTACGTC.

This chain connects TRBV5-1 to TRBJ2-5; 9 bases match TRBD1. CDR1 is SGHRS, CDR2 YFSETQ, per germline. This CDR3 region has 18 residues. V lost 9 bases, J lost 4 bases, and 22 bases stayed unmatched. In nucleotides, the CDR3 is TGCGCCACGACCCGGGGCGACAGTGGGACAGGGAGACGAGAGACCCAGTACTTC. This translates into CATTRGDSGTGRRETQYF.

V is TRBV19 and J is TRBJ1-2, with TRBD1 matching 10 bases. The CDR3 spans 14 residues. Germline CDR1 and CDR2: LNHDA and SQIVND (reference sequence). The V and J ends lost 7 bases and 2 bases, in that order; junction bases with no gene match: 4. The CDR3 region has the DNA TGTGCCAGTAAAAGGGGACAGGGGAACTATGGCTACACCTTC. This sequence encodes CASKRGQGNYGYTF.

The CDR3 is CASSSGTLYEQYV. The CDR3 region has the DNA TGTGCCAGCAGCTCTGGCACACTATACGAGCAGTACGTC. This chain joins TRBV7-9 and TRBJ2-7, with no clear D. Germline loops: CDR1 SEHNR, CDR2 FQNEAQ (reference sequence). There are 13 residues in the CDR3. V was clipped by 4 bases and J by 4 bases, with 11 bases between them.

The V and J genes are TRBV5-1 and TRBJ2-3; a possible D gene is TRBD1 (5 bases). The V end lost 4 bases, the J end lost 4 bases, and 19 bases lay between the germline ends. This CDR3 is built from 16 residues. The germline gives CDR1 SGHRS, CDR2 YFSETQ. The CDR3 DNA reads TGCGCCAGCAGCCCCAACCCAGACAGAGGATCAGATACGCAGTATTTT. Amino acid sequence: CASSPNPDRGSDTQYF.

V usage is TRBV5-4 and J usage is TRBJ2-5; TRBD2 aligns across 8 bases. The CDR3 length is 18 residues. Germline V gene data show CDR1 as SGHNT and CDR2 as YYREEE (reference sequence). V was pared by 0 bases and J by 0 bases, with 10 bases of the junction left unmatched. CDR3 sequence reads: CASSLVGAWRGDQETQYF. In nucleotides, the CDR3 is TGTGCCAGCAGCTTGGTGGGGGCTTGGCGGGGGGACCAAGAGACCCAGTACTTC.

The CDR3 spells CATTLGTENSPLHF. The CDR3 DNA reads as TGTGCCACCACGCTAGGGACAGAAAATTCACCCCTCCACTTT. This rearrangement joins TRBV6-5 to TRBJ1-6; 7 bases line up with TRBD1. The V gene end was trimmed by 10 bases and the J gene end by 7 bases; junction bases not matched to a gene: 10. CDR1 is MNHEY and CDR2 is SVGAGI in the germline V gene. The CDR3 spans 14 residues.

V usage is TRBV6-6 and J usage is TRBJ1-1, with a tentative D call TRBD1 (5 bases). Per germline, CDR1 MNHNY and CDR2 SVGAGI (reference sequence). With 5 bases removed from V and 4 bases from J, the gap between germline ends came to 17 bases. This CDR3 spans 15 amino acids. The CDR3 DNA reads TGTGCCAGCAGTGACCAAGGCGGGGGTGGCACTGAAGCTTTCTTT. Its protein product is CASSDQGGGGTEAFF.

The V call is TRBV19, the J call TRBJ1-2, with a possible D match to TRBD1 (5 bases). CDR1 is LNHDA and CDR2 is SQIVND in the germline V gene (reference sequence). V lost 5 bases, J lost 4 bases, and 17 bases lay in between. The CDR3 has 15 amino acids. CDR3 nucleotide sequence: TGTGCCAGTAGTCCACGGCTTGACAGCATCTATGGCTACACCTTC. It yields the protein CASSPRLDSIYGYTF.

This chain joins TRBV7-2 and TRBJ2-1; 8 nucleotides line up with TRBD2. V lost 3 bases, J lost 7 bases, and 2 bases stayed unmatched. The CDR3 extends over 13 amino acids. Germline V gene sequence: CDR1 SGHTA, CDR2 FQGNSA. The CDR3 DNA sequence: TGTGCCAGCAGCTTGACGGGAGGGAATGAGCAGTTCTTC. Protein: CASSLTGGNEQFF.